The 26 T cell receptor beta chains in this list originate from one sample, sequenced in a study of blood T cell repertoires in COVID-19. TCRdb keeps only in-frame clones here, not all; method: immunoSEQ multiplex PCR. The sample includes about 250,000 clones, approximately 85% of them seen just once. Sequenced material: PBMCs or T cells enriched from blood (not recorded which). Source of these receptors: a woman between 50 and 59 years old with acute COVID-19.

This clone was seen a single time. This chain joins TRBV14 and TRBJ1-1; D unclear. With 5 bases removed from V and 1 base from J, the gap between germline ends came to 8 bases. Germline V lookup: CDR1 SGHDN, CDR2 FVKESK. CDR3 length equals 13 residues. CDR3 in amino acids: CASSAQENTEAFF. CDR3 coding DNA: TGTGCCAGCAGCGCCCAGGAGAACACTGAAGCTTTCTTT.

This clone has more than one count but fewer than ten. J is TRBJ1-5 and V is TRBV9; D possibly corresponds to TRBD1 (5 bases). The CDR3 totals 15 residues. The germline CDR1 and CDR2 sequences are SGDLS and YYNGEE. Between the trimmed V and J ends, which lost 3 bases and 2 bases, there was a span of 12 bases. Written as DNA, the CDR3 is TGTGCCAGCAGCGAGGAGGGGTTGGGCAATCAGCCCCAGCATTTT. Translated, it gives CASSEEGLGNQPQHF.

This sequence joins TRBV30 and TRBJ1-2, with a weak D call TRBD1 (5 bases). Trimming took off 1 base at V and 3 bases at J, with 9 bases between the two ends. The CDR3 is 13 amino acids. Per germline, CDR1 GTSNPN and CDR2 SVGIG (reference sequence). CDR3 nucleotides: TGTGCCTGGAGTGAACGGGGGGACTATGGCTACACCTTC. Protein: CAWSERGDYGYTF.

The chain carries TRBV19 and TRBJ1-2; D uncertain. V lost 1 base and J 3 bases, leaving 9 bases between the germline ends. The length of the CDR3 is 14 residues. Looked up from germline, CDR1 is LNHDA and CDR2 is SQIVND (reference sequence). CDR3 DNA sequence: TGTGCCAGTAGTATAGCCAAGACTCACTATGGCTACACCTTC. This gives the protein CASSIAKTHYGYTF.

The V call is TRBV4-1, the J call TRBJ2-7; tentatively, D is TRBD2 (6 bases). V was trimmed by 1 base and J by 3 bases, leaving 10 bases between them. Germline lookup yields CDR1 MGHRA and CDR2 YSYEKL. CDR3 length equals 14 residues. CDR3 in amino acids: CASSQGGGVYEQYF. The CDR3 DNA reads TGCGCCAGCAGCCAAGGGGGCGGGGTCTACGAGCAGTACTTC.

This sequence joins TRBV19 and TRBJ1-5, with D possibly being TRBD1 (5 bases). CDR1 is LNHDA and CDR2 is SQIVND in the germline V gene (reference sequence). CDR3 length: 14 residues. V lost 5 bases and J lost 3, with 11 bases in between. CDR3 sequence: CASSPRQHNQPQHF. The CDR3 DNA reads TGTGCCAGTAGTCCCCGACAGCACAATCAGCCCCAGCATTTT.

The chain joins TRBV7-6 to TRBJ2-7; perhaps TRBD2 as D (7 bases). The length of the CDR3 is 16 residues. Germline assignment: CDR1 SGHVS and CDR2 FNYEAQ. Trimming removed 0 bases from V and 0 bases from J, with 12 bases in between. The CDR3 DNA sequence: TGTGCCAGCAGCTTAGCAGGGGGGGGCCCCTCCTACGAGCAGTACTTC. Its protein product is CASSLAGGGPSYEQYF.

V and J are TRBV6-5 and TRBJ2-7; 9 bases map to TRBD1. The CDR3 extends over 15 amino acids. V trimming: 4 bases; J trimming: 3 bases; junction bases outside the gene matches: 7. Germline lookup yields CDR1 MNHEY and CDR2 SVGAGI. The CDR3: CASSSGQGYLYEQYF. CDR3 nucleotide sequence: TGTGCCAGCAGTTCCGGACAGGGGTATCTCTACGAGCAGTACTTC.

This sequence joins TRBV7-2 and TRBJ2-1; a possible D gene is TRBD1 (5 bases). CDR3 length: 14 residues. Germline assignment: CDR1 SGHTA and CDR2 FQGNSA. Trimming pared 11 bases from V and 0 bases from J, leaving 14 bases between. CDR3 sequence: CASQGASSYNEQFF. In DNA form, the CDR3 reads TGTGCCTCTCAAGGGGCGAGCTCCTACAATGAGCAGTTCTTC. Complete variable domain (other parts from reference TRBV7-2 and TRBJ2-1): GAGVSQSPSNKVTEKGKDVELRCDPISGHTALYWYRQSLGQGLEFLIYFQGNSAPDKSGLPSDRFSAERTGGSVSTLTIQRTQQEDSAVYLCASQGASSYNEQFFGPGTRLTVL.

The genes are TRBV9 and TRBJ1-1; 7 bases fit TRBD1. The CDR3 has 11 residues. Germline V lookup: CDR1 SGDLS, CDR2 YYNGEE. The V gene end was trimmed by 4 bases and the J gene end by 13 bases; junction bases not matched to a gene: 7. CDR3 in amino acids: CASSLGQVLFF. In nucleotides, the CDR3 is TGTGCCAGCAGCTTAGGACAGGTTCTTTTCTTT.

The chain joins TRBV21-1 to TRBJ1-2; whether TRBD1, the table's D call, matches the DNA was not checked. TRBV21-1 represents a pseudogene. This CDR3 comprises 14 residues. The CDR3 DNA is TGTGCCAGCACGGCCAAGGGGGCATTCTATGGCTACACCTTC. Translated: CASTAKGAFYGYTF.

This rearrangement joins TRBV7-9 to TRBJ1-2; D perhaps matches TRBD1 (5 bases). V lost 5 bases to trimming and J lost 6 bases, with 13 bases between them. The CDR3 is 13 amino acids. Per germline, CDR1 SEHNR and CDR2 FQNEAQ (reference sequence). CDR3 region: CASSDKGLNGYTF. CDR3 coding DNA: TGTGCCAGCAGCGACAAGGGGTTGAATGGCTACACCTTC.

The genes are TRBV30 and TRBJ1-1; D remains ambiguous. The CDR3 totals 11 residues. Trimming removed 3 bases at V and 8 bases at J, with 10 bases between. Germline assignment: CDR1 GTSNPN and CDR2 SVGIG (reference sequence). CDR3 amino acids: CAWRGGQEAFF. For the CDR3, the DNA is TGTGCCTGGAGGGGAGGGCAGGAAGCTTTCTTT.

The rearrangement uses TRBV9 and TRBJ1-1, with 9 bases fitting TRBD1. Germline trimming cut 0 bases from V and 1 base from J; bases unmatched to any gene: 13. The CDR3 sequence is 19 residues long. The germline CDR1 and CDR2 sequences are SGDLS and YYNGEE. In DNA, the CDR3 is TGTGCCAGCAGCGTAGGTGCTGGGTACAGGGGGCGAGAGAACACTGAAGCTTTCTTT. Protein: CASSVGAGYRGRENTEAFF.

This clone was counted a single time. The rearrangement joins TRBV19 to TRBJ1-3, with a weak D call TRBD1 (6 bases). This CDR3 is built from 16 residues. Germline CDR1 reads LNHDA; CDR2 reads SQIVND (reference sequence). V shed 5 bases and J shed 4 bases, with 18 bases lying between them. The CDR3 here is CASSSRGGLGGNTIYF. For the CDR3, the DNA is TGTGCCAGTAGTTCTAGGGGGGGCCTTGGCGGAAACACCATATATTTT.

This clone was found once. The rearrangement uses TRBV6-5 and TRBJ2-7, with D possibly being TRBD1 (5 bases). The V gene lost 0 bases and the J gene lost 7 bases, with 10 bases spanning the gap. From germline, CDR1 is MNHEY and CDR2 SVGAGI. The CDR3 sequence is 13 residues long. The CDR3 coding sequence is TGTGCCAGCAGTTACTCATCAGGGTGGGAGCAGTACTTC. It specifies CASSYSSGWEQYF.

The chain links TRBV2 to TRBJ1-1, with 10 bases that match TRBD1. CDR3 length: 13 amino acids. Losses at the gene ends were 9 bases for V and 2 bases for J; bases not matched to a gene: 3. The germline V gene encodes CDR1 SNHLY and CDR2 FYNNEI. DNA of the CDR3: TGTGCCAGGAGACAGGGGGCCAACACTGAAGCTTTCTTT. Amino acid sequence: CARRQGANTEAFF. The entire variable domain, with the rest obtained from reference TRBV2 and TRBJ1-1, is as follows: EPEVTQTPSHQVTQMGQEVILRCVPISNHLYFYWYRQILGQKVEFLVSFYNNEISEKSEIFDDQFSVERPDGSNFTLKIRSTKLEDSAMYFCARRQGANTEAFFGQGTRLTVV.

The CDR3 DNA reads as TGCAGCGCAAAACAGGGGGCGGGTGGCTACACCTTC. Its translation: CSAKQGAGGYTF. The chain joins TRBV29-1 to TRBJ1-2; 9 nucleotides match TRBD1. Germline lookup yields CDR1 SQVTM and CDR2 ANQGSEA. The CDR3 loop spans 12 amino acids. After removal of 7 bases from V and 7 bases from J, the junction contained 7 bases not matched to a gene.

The V and J genes are TRBV28 and TRBJ2-5; D may be TRBD2 (6 bases). This CDR3 has 15 amino acids. CDR1 is MDHEN and CDR2 is SYDVKM in the germline V gene. Trimming took off 1 base at V and 0 bases at J, with 9 bases between the two ends. The CDR3 region has the DNA TGTGCCAGCAGTTTATCTGGGGGGAACCAAGAGACCCAGTACTTC. The encoded protein is CASSLSGGNQETQYF.

In DNA, the CDR3 is TGTGCCAGCAGCTCCGCCGCGGACAGGGATTATGGCTACACCTTC. Translating it yields CASSSAADRDYGYTF. This sequence joins TRBV5-4 and TRBJ1-2; 8 positions match TRBD1. Germline V gene data show CDR1 as SGHNT and CDR2 as YYREEE (reference sequence). V lost 3 bases, J lost 5 bases, and 9 bases stayed unmatched. This CDR3 spans 15 amino acids.

The chain couples TRBV6-5 to TRBJ2-3; 10 bases map to TRBD2. V shed 6 bases and J 6 bases; nucleotides not matched to a gene: 9. The CDR3 covers 15 residues. Germline V lookup: CDR1 MNHEY, CDR2 SVGAGI. CDR3 sequence (DNA): TGTGCCAGCAGAGAGCGGGGGGGCTATGGGGATACGCAGTATTTT. Encoded protein: CASRERGGYGDTQYF.

This chain uses TRBV19 with TRBJ1-1; TRBD1 matches at 8 bases. V shed 4 bases, J shed 2 bases, and the junction held 6 bases outside the gene matches. Germline loops: CDR1 LNHDA, CDR2 SQIVND (reference sequence). This CDR3 is built from 15 residues. In nucleotides, the CDR3 is TGTGCCAGTAGTACCGGGGGACAGGCCAACACTGAAGCTTTCTTT. Translation gives CASSTGGQANTEAFF.

This chain joins TRBV5-5 and TRBJ2-7; TRBD2 aligns across 9 bases. After removal of 4 bases from V and 2 bases from J, the junction contained 13 bases not matched to a gene. CDR3 length equals 17 residues. Germline V gene data show CDR1 as SGHKS and CDR2 as YYEKEE (reference sequence). CDR3: CASSPLGLAGLPYEQYF. For the CDR3, the DNA is TGTGCCAGCAGCCCCCTCGGGCTAGCGGGGCTCCCCTACGAGCAGTACTTC.

The chain uses TRBV6-5 and TRBJ2-1; 9 nucleotides line up with TRBD1. The CDR3 extends over 15 amino acids. The germline V gene encodes CDR1 MNHEY and CDR2 SVGAGI. The V gene end was trimmed by 6 bases and the J gene end by 3 bases; junction bases not matched to a gene: 6. DNA for the CDR3: TGTGCCAGCAGCCCCGGGACAGGGATCTACAATGAGCAGTTCTTC. This sequence encodes CASSPGTGIYNEQFF.

The rearrangement uses TRBV10-1 and TRBJ1-2, with D possibly TRBD1 on 5 matching bases. Germline lookup yields CDR1 WNHNN and CDR2 SYGVQD (reference sequence). Between the trimmed V and J ends, which lost 6 bases and 0 bases, there was a span of 11 bases. There are 14 residues in the CDR3. The CDR3 DNA is TGCGCCAGCAGGGGGCGGGGCGCTAACTATGGCTACACCTTC. Translated: CASRGRGANYGYTF.

With regard to this clone: Being one base from a much bigger clone, this may be a read error. The V gene is TRBV6-2 or TRBV6-3, the J gene TRBJ1-5, with TRBD1 as a possible D gene (6 bases). Germline values: CDR1 MNHEY, CDR2 SVGEGT. This CDR3 has 15 residues. Trimming cost V 1 base and J 0 bases, with 7 bases left between them. This CDR3 is CASSYYRDSNQPQHF. Here the CDR3 DNA reads TGTGCCAGCAGTTACTACAGGGATAGCAATCAGCCCCAGCATTTT.